This T cell receptor beta chain is from a study of tumor-infiltrating lymphocytes in primary liver carcinoma. Study summary: Patients were both men and women, whose ages ran from 30 to 69 years.

A primer matching the constant region was used to make TCR beta cDNA from approximately 520 ng of total RNA. Generation of the TCR beta libraries relied on three nested multiplex PCR rounds using slightly modified ARM-PCR. The opening two PCR rounds, around 9 cycles each, paired TRBV1-TRBV30 forward primers with a C-beta reverse primer. TCRdb re-analysed the multiplex PCR reads in MiXCR, keeping a single row per CDR3 protein. The sample shows about 310,000 distinct CDR3 sequences, around three fifths of them seen only once. The germline V gene encodes CDR1 SGHAT and CDR2 FQNNGV. This CDR3 is 16 amino acids long. Unsorted whole blood yielded blood RNA, and germline DNA was extracted as well. The patients lived with chronic HBV infection and had not yet received any treatment. This clonotype is a singleton in its sample. At one boundary the junction diverges from the germline segment, which might be a read error.

Sequenced: peripheral blood. This receptor was taken from a woman aged 30 to 39 with primary liver carcinoma and hepatitis B virus infection. This rearrangement joins TRBV11-2 to TRBJ2-7, with 8 bases matching TRBD2. The CDR3 protein is CASSLGQLADAIEQYF. Written as DNA, the CDR3 is TGTGCCAGCAGTTTAGGGCAACTAGCGGATGCTATCGAGCAGTACTTC.